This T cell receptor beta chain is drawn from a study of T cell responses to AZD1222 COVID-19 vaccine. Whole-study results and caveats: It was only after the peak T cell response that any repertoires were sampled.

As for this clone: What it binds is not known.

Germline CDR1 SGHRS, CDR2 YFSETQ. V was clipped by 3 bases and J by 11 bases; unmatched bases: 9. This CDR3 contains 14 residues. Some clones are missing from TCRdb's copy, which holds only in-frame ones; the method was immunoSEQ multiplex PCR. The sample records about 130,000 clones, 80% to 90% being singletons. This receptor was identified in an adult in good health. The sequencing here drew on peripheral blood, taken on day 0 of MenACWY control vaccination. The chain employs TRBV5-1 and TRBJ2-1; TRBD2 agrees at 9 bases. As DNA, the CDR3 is TGCGCCAGCAGCTCAGTTAGCGGGAGTAATCAGCAGTTCTTC. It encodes CASSSVSGSNQQFF.